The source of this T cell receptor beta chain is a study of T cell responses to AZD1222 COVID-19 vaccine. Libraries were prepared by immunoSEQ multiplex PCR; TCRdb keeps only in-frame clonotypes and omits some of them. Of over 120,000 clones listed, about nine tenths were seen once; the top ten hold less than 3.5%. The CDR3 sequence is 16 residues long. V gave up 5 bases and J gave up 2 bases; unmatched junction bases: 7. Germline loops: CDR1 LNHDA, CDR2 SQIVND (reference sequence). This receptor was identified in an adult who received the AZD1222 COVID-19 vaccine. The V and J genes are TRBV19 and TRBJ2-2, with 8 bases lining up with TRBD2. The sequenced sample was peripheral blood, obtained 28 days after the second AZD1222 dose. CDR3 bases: TGTGCCAGTAGTCCAATTACTAGCGGAAACACCGGGGAGCTGTTTTTT. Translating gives CASSPITSGNTGELFF.